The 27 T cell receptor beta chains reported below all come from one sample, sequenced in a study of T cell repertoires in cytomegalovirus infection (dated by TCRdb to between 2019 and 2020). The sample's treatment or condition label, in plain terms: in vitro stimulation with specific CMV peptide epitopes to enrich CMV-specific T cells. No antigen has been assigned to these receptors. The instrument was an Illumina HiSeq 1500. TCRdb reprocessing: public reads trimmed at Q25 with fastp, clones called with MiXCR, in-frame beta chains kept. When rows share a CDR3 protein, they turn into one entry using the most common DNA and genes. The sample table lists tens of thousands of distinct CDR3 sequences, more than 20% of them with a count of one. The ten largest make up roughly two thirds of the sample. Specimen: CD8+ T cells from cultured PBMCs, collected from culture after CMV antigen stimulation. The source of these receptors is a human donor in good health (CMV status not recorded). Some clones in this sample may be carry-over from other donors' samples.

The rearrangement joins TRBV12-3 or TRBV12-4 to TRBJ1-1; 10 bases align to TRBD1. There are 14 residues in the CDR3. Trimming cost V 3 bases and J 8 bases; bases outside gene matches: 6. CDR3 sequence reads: CASSFARTGGEAFF. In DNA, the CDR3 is TGTGCCAGCAGTTTCGCAAGGACAGGGGGAGAAGCTTTCTTT.

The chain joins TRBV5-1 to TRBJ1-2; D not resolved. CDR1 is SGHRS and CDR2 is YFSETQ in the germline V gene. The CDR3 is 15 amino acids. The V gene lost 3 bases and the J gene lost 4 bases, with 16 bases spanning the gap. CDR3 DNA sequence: TGCGCCAGCAGCTGGACCCGGGATCCTTTCTATGGCTACACCTTC. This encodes CASSWTRDPFYGYTF.

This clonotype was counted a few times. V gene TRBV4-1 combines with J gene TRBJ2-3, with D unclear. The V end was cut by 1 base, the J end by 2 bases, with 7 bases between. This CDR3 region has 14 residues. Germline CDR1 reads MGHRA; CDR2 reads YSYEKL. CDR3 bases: TGCGCCAGCAGCCAAGCACAGTACACAGATACGCAGTATTTT. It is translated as CASSQAQYTDTQYF.

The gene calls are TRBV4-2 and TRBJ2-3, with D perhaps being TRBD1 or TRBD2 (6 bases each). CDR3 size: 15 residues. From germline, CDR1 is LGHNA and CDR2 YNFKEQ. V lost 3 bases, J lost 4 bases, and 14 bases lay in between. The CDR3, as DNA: TGTGCCAGCAGCCACCAAAAAAGGGGGGCAGATACGCAGTATTTT. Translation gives CASSHQKRGADTQYF.

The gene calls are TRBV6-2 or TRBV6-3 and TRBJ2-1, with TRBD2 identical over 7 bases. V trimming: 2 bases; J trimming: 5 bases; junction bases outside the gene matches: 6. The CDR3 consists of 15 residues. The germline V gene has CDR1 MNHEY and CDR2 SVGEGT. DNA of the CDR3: TGTGCCAGCAGTTACACACTAGCGATACACAATGAGCAGTTCTTC. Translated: CASSYTLAIHNEQFF.

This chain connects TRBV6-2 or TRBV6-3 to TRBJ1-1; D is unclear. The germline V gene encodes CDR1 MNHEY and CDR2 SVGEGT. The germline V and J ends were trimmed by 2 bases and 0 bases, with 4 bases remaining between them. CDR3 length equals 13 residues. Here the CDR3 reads CASSYRVNTEAFF. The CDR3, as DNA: TGTGCCAGCAGTTACAGGGTGAACACTGAAGCTTTCTTT.

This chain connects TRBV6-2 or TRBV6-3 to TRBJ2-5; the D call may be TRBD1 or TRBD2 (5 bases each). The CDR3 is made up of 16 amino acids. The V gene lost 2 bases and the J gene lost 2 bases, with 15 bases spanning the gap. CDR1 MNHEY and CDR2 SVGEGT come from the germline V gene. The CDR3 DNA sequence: TGTGCCAGCAGTTACGGTTCACAGGCGGGTCAAGAGACCCAGTACTTC. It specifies CASSYGSQAGQETQYF.

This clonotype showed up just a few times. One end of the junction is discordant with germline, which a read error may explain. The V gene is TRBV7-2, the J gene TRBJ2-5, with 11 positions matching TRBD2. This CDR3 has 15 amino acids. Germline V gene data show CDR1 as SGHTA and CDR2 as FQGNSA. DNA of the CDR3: TGTGCCAGCAGCATAGCGGGGGGGCTGGGAGAGACCCAGTACTTC. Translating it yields CASSIAGGLGETQYF.

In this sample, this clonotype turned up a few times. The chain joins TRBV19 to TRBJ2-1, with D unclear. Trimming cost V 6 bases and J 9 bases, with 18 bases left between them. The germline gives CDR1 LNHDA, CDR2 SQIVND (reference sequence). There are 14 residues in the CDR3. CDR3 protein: CASRKLPSSGEQFF. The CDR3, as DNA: TGTGCCAGTAGGAAGCTACCATCTTCGGGTGAGCAGTTCTTC.

The CDR3 spells CASSSHPGQGSNQPQHF. The CDR3 DNA reads as TGTGCCAGCAGCTCTCACCCTGGACAGGGTAGCAATCAGCCCCAGCATTTT. The chain couples TRBV7-6 to TRBJ1-5, with 8 bases lining up with TRBD1. Germline CDR1 is SGHVS and CDR2 is FNYEAQ. Trimming removed 4 bases from V and 0 bases from J; junction bases left unmatched: 8. The CDR3 loop spans 17 amino acids. The full variable domain, in which reference TRBV7-6 and TRBJ1-5 provide the parts outside the CDR3, is GAGVSQSPRYKVTKRGQDVALRCDPISGHVSLYWYRQALGQGPEFLTYFNYEAQQDKSGLPNDRFSAERPEGSISTLTIQRTEQRDSAMYRCASSSHPGQGSNQPQHFGDGTRLSIL.

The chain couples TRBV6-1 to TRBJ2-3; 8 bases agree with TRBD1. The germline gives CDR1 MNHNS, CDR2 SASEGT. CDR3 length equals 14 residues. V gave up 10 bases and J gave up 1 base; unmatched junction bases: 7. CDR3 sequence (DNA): TGTGCCACGAGAGACAGGGGAGGCACAGATACGCAGTATTTT. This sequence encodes CATRDRGGTDTQYF.

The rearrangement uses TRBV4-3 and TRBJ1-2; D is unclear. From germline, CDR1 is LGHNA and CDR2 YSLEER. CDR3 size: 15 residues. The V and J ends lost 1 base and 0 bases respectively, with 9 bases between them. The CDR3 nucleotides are TGCGCCAGCAGCCAAGGCACAGTAGCTAACTATGGCTACACCTTC. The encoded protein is CASSQGTVANYGYTF.

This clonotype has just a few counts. The CDR3 DNA follows: TGTGCCAGCAGCTTAGGCTTTAGACAGCTCAATTCACCCCTCCACTTT. Translated: CASSLGFRQLNSPLHF. The V gene is TRBV7-2, the J gene TRBJ1-6; a weak D match, TRBD1 (5 bases). Germline values: CDR1 SGHTA, CDR2 FQGNSA. Trimming pared 1 base from V and 7 bases from J, leaving 14 bases between. The CDR3 extends over 16 amino acids.

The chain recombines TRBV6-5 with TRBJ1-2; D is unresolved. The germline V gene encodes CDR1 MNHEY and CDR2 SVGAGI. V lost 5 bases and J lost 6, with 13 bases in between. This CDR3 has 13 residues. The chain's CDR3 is CASSTAPLHGYTF. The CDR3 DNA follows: TGTGCCAGCAGTACCGCCCCTCTCCATGGCTACACCTTC.

The CDR3 loop is CAWRLDTAGGYTF. As DNA, the CDR3 is TGTGCCTGGAGACTTGACACGGCCGGGGGCTACACCTTC. This sequence joins TRBV30 and TRBJ1-2; D uncertain. CDR3 length: 13 residues. Germline values: CDR1 GTSNPN, CDR2 SVGIG (reference sequence). V was clipped by 3 bases and J by 8 bases, with 16 bases between them.

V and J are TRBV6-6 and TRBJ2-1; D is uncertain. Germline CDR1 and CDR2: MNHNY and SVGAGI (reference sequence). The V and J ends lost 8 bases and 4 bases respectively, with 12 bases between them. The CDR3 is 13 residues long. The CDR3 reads CASAQGRYNEQFF. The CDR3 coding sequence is TGTGCCAGCGCTCAAGGGCGGTACAATGAGCAGTTCTTC.

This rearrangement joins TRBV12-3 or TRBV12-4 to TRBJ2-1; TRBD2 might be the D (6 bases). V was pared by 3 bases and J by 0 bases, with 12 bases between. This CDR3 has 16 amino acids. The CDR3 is CASSFPAGSSYNEQFF. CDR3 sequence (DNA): TGTGCCAGCAGTTTCCCCGCGGGGAGCTCCTACAATGAGCAGTTCTTC.

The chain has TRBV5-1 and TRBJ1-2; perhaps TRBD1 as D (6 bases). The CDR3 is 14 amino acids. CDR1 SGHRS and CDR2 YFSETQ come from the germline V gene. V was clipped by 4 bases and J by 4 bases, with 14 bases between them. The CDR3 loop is CASSLEGDAYGYTF. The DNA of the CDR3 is TGCGCCAGCAGCCTAGAGGGGGACGCCTATGGCTACACCTTC.

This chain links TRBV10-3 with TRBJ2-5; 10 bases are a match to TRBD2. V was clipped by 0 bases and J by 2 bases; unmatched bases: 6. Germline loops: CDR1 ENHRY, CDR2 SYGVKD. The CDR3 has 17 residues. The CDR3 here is CAISESVAGGDQETQYF. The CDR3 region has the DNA TGTGCCATCAGTGAGTCAGTAGCGGGGGGCGATCAAGAGACCCAGTACTTC.

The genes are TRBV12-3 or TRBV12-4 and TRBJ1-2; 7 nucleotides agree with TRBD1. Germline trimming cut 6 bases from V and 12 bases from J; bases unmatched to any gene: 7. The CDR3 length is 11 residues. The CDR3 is CASREGQQNTF. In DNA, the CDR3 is TGTGCCAGCAGGGAGGGACAGCAGAACACCTTC.

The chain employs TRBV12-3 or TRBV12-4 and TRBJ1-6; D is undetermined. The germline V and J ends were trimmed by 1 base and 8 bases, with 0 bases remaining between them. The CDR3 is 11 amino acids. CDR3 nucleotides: TGTGCCAGCAGTTTAGATTCACCCCTCCACTTT. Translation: CASSLDSPLHF.

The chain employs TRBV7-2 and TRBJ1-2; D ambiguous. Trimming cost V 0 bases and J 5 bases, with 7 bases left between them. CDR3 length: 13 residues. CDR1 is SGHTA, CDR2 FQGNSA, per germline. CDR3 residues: CASSLAGGYGYTF. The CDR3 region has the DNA TGTGCCAGCAGCTTAGCGGGCGGATATGGCTACACCTTC.

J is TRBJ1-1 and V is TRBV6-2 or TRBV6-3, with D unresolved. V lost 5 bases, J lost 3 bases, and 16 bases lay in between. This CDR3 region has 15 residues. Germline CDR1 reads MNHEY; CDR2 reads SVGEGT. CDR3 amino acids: CASSHWLVADTEAFF. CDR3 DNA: TGTGCCAGCAGTCATTGGTTGGTAGCGGACACTGAAGCTTTCTTT.

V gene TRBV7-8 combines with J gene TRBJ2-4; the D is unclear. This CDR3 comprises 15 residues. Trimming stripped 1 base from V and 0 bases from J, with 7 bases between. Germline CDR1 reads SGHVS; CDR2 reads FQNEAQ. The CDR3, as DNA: TGTGCCAGCAGCTTAGGCTTTATAGCCAAAAACATTCAGTACTTC. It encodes CASSLGFIAKNIQYF.

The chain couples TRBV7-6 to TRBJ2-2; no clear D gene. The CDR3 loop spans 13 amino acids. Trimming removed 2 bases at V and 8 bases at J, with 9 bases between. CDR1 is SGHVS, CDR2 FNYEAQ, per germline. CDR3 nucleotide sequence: TGTGCCAGCAGCTTAAGATCTCTGGGGGAGCTGTTTTTT. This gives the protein CASSLRSLGELFF.

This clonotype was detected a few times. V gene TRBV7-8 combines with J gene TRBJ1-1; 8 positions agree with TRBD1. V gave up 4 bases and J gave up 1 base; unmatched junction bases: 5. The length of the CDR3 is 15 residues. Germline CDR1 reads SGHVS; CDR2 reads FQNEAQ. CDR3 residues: CASSSGQGWNTEAFF. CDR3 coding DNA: TGTGCCAGCAGCTCTGGACAGGGTTGGAACACTGAAGCTTTCTTT.

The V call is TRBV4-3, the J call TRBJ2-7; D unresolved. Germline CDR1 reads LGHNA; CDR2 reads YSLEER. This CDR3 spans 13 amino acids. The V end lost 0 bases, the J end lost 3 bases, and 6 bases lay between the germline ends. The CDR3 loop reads CASSQDLSYEQYF. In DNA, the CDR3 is TGCGCCAGCAGCCAAGATCTGAGCTACGAGCAGTACTTC.